This T cell receptor beta chain emerged from a study of T cell changes during pregnancy in multiple sclerosis. Clones were sequenced by immunoSEQ multiplex PCR, and TCRdb holds only the in-frame ones, with some missing. This sample has 70,000 to 85,000 clones, with roughly 94% found just once. The CDR3 extends over 15 amino acids. The V gene lost 3 bases and the J gene lost 4 bases, with 12 bases spanning the gap. The germline gives CDR1 SEHNR, CDR2 FQNEAQ (reference sequence). The TCR originated in a female donor with multiple sclerosis, enrolled in a pregnancy study. This chain joins TRBV7-9 and TRBJ2-2, with D possibly matching TRBD2 (6 bases). The sequencing used peripheral blood, collected before pregnancy. CDR3 residues: CASSFPGATTGELFF. The CDR3, as DNA: TGTGCCAGCAGCTTCCCGGGAGCTACCACCGGGGAGCTGTTTTTT.